Reported below is one T cell receptor (beta chain). In germline, CDR1 is SEHNR, CDR2 FQNEAQ (reference sequence). The CDR3 extends over 17 amino acids. V dropped 3 bases and J dropped 2; count of bases not matched to a gene: 12. These data belong to a study of cytomegalovirus exposure and HLA in healthy donors. Looking at the study overall: Sequencing of 150 million to 200 million T cells in an earlier analysis found approximately 120 million unique TCR beta sequences.

Primers included in the PCR were 60 Vbeta and 13 Jbeta primers. Profiling relied on immunoSEQ multiplex PCR, and the TCRdb table lists in-frame clones only, not all of them. The top ten clones hold 3% to 4% of a sample with roughly 300,000 clones, more than 80% of them seen once. The sequence was obtained from a man in his forties or fifties in good health and CMV-seropositive. This rearrangement joins TRBV7-9 to TRBJ2-5, with 7 bases identical to TRBD2. Material for sequencing was PBMCs. This chain's CDR3 is CASSFDGRRENQETQYF. The CDR3 region has the DNA TGTGCCAGCAGCTTCGATGGGCGGCGGGAGAATCAAGAGACCCAGTACTTC.